The T cell receptor beta chain described here comes from a study of spatial heterogeneity in lung cancer. This clonotype was seen at least ten times. As yet, its antigen is unknown. As for time point: sample taken at primary tumor resection. The 55 to 90 donors had untreated early-stage non-small cell lung cancer. Whole RNA, isolated from tumor, nontumor lung or frozen PBMC, was sequenced without prior sorting. The length of the CDR3 is 14 residues. Germline V CDR1 and CDR2: LNHDA, SQIVND (reference sequence). Trimming took 4 bases from V and 8 from J, leaving 12 bases between them. Study outcomes and limitations: The study found that ubiquitous and regional expanded TCR counts tracked ubiquitous and regional nonsynonymous mutations, respectively. It was found that expanded intratumoral alpha and beta TCR counts tracked tumor mutation counts.

TCRdb independently ran MiXCR on the 5' RACE reads; one entry per CDR3 protein. The top ten clones hold 30% to 45% of a sample with some 10,000 distinct CDR3 sequences, roughly 13% of them seen once. This receptor was taken from a male donor with early-stage non-small cell lung cancer. The specimen comprised lung tumor tissue, sampled at surgery. The chain joins TRBV19 to TRBJ1-6; TRBD1 might be the D (5 bases). The CDR3 loop reads CASSRPGRDSPLHF. CDR3 nucleotide sequence: TGTGCCAGTAGTAGACCGGGACGGGATTCACCCCTCCACTTT.